Listed here are 28 T cell receptor beta chains from one sample, sequenced in a study of identifying expanded T cells in peripheral blood. TCRdb keeps only in-frame clones here, not all; method: immunoSEQ multiplex PCR. Here the sample spans around 80,000 clones, 90% being singletons. Sequencing input: blood. The receptors here all came from a person between 18 and 75 years old in good health.

This clone was observed a few times. The CDR3 bases are TGCAGCGTTGAAGATGGAACAGGAAAAGCTTTCTTT. It encodes CSVEDGTGKAFF. This chain links TRBV29-1 with TRBJ1-1; tentative D call: TRBD1 (5 bases). CDR1 is SQVTM, CDR2 ANQGSEA, per germline. The CDR3 loop spans 12 amino acids. Trimming cost V 0 bases and J 9 bases, with 11 bases left between them.

The J gene is TRBJ2-5, the V gene TRBV27; 10 bases match TRBD1. The CDR3 runs to 17 residues. With 6 bases clipped from V and 4 bases from J, the junction kept 14 bases outside the gene matches. Germline values: CDR1 MNHEY, CDR2 SMNVEV (reference sequence). CDR3 sequence: CASSPTWDRGFGETQYF. CDR3 nucleotide sequence: TGTGCCAGCAGCCCTACTTGGGACAGGGGATTCGGAGAGACCCAGTACTTC.

The V gene is TRBV18, the J gene TRBJ1-2; possible D gene TRBD1, 6 bases. The CDR3 runs to 14 residues. The ends were cut back, 8 bases at V and 0 bases at J, with 13 bases in the middle. Looked up from germline, CDR1 is KGHSH and CDR2 is LQKENI. The CDR3 DNA reads TGTGCCAGCGCCCCACAGGGAGCTAACTATGGCTACACCTTC. This encodes CASAPQGANYGYTF. The full variable domain, its missing parts supplied by reference TRBV18 and TRBJ1-2, is NAGVMQNPRHLVRRRGQEARLRCSPMKGHSHVYWYRQLPEEGLKFMVYLQKENIIDESGMPKERFSAEFPKEGPSILRIQQVVRGDSAAYFCASAPQGANYGYTFGSGTRLTVV.

This clone has just one count. The chain combines TRBV18 with TRBJ2-7, with D maybe TRBD1 (6 bases). This CDR3 spans 15 amino acids. V shed 4 bases and J shed 1 base, with 14 bases lying between them. CDR1 and CDR2 (germline): KGHSH, LQKENI. The CDR3 DNA reads TGTGCCAGCTCACGCAGGGGTCCCGAGTCCTACGAGCAGTACTTC. This gives the protein CASSRRGPESYEQYF.

The chain is built from TRBV23-1 and TRBJ2-3; no firm D call. TRBV23-1 is an open reading frame, and its role is uncertain. The V and J ends lost 7 bases and 1 base respectively, with 18 bases between them. The CDR3 loop spans 16 amino acids. The CDR3 nucleotides are TGCGCCAGCACCCTTCGAATCAGTCGCTGCACAGATACGCAGTATTTT. It specifies CASTLRISRCTDTQYF.

The chain is built from TRBV7-2 and TRBJ1-5; no definite D call. The CDR3 is 14 residues long. Germline V gene lookup returns CDR1 SGHTA and CDR2 FQGNSA. Trimming pared 2 bases from V and 1 base from J, leaving 6 bases between. The CDR3, as DNA: TGTGCCAGCAGCTTATATGGGAGCAATCAGCCCCAGCATTTT. Protein: CASSLYGSNQPQHF.

The chain employs TRBV6-1 and TRBJ2-7; 8 nucleotides line up with TRBD2. The germline CDR1 and CDR2 sequences are MNHNS and SASEGT. The CDR3 sequence is 16 residues long. V gave up 3 bases and J gave up 0 bases; unmatched junction bases: 7. The CDR3 protein is CASSDSGLASSYEQYF. In nucleotides, the CDR3 is TGTGCCAGCAGTGATTCCGGACTAGCCTCCTCCTACGAGCAGTACTTC.

This chain links TRBV14 with TRBJ2-5; TRBD2 is a possible D gene (6 bases). Germline CDR1 and CDR2: SGHDN and FVKESK. V lost 5 bases and J lost 1, with 17 bases in between. This CDR3 has 16 residues. CDR3 DNA: TGTGCCAGCAGCAAAGTGGGAGGAGGGCTCCAAGAGACCCAGTACTTC. Amino acid sequence: CASSKVGGGLQETQYF.

The gene calls are TRBV5-4 and TRBJ1-2; 10 positions agree with TRBD1. Germline V lookup: CDR1 SGHNT, CDR2 YYREEE (reference sequence). This CDR3 region has 15 residues. V lost 4 bases to trimming and J lost 5 bases; unmatched junction nucleotides: 8. The CDR3 here is CASSQWDRGGYGYTF. Written as DNA, the CDR3 is TGTGCCAGCAGCCAATGGGACAGGGGTGGTTATGGCTACACCTTC.

V gene TRBV6-1 combines with J gene TRBJ1-5; D is unresolved. The CDR3 sequence is 11 residues long. CDR1 and CDR2 from the germline V gene are MNHNS and SASEGT. Trimming removed 2 bases at V and 8 bases at J, with 4 bases between. The CDR3 sequence: CASSEKEPQHF. Here the CDR3 DNA reads TGTGCCAGCAGTGAAAAAGAGCCCCAGCATTTT.

J is TRBJ2-7 and V is TRBV9, with TRBD2 matching 13 bases. Trimming at V came to 4 bases and at J to 3 bases, leaving 4 bases not matched to a gene. The CDR3 spans 15 residues. The V gene's germline CDR1 is SGDLS and CDR2 YYNGEE. CDR3 sequence (DNA): TGTGCCAGCAGCTCAGGACTAGCGGGAGTCTACGAGCAGTACTTC. It specifies CASSSGLAGVYEQYF.

The chain is built from TRBV6-6 and TRBJ2-7; 7 nucleotides line up with TRBD1. CDR1 is MNHNY and CDR2 is SVGAGI in the germline V gene (reference sequence). V shed 8 bases, J shed 2 bases, and the junction held 3 bases outside the gene matches. The CDR3 length is 12 residues. The chain's CDR3 is CASRQGPYEQYF. CDR3 nucleotides: TGTGCCAGCCGACAGGGCCCCTACGAGCAGTACTTC.

V and J are TRBV7-2 and TRBJ2-7, with D maybe TRBD2 (5 bases). The CDR3 length is 16 residues. V was shortened by 0 bases and J by 0 bases, with 12 bases between the two germline ends. The germline CDR1 and CDR2 sequences are SGHTA and FQGNSA. DNA of the CDR3: TGTGCCAGCAGCTTAGCTTTAGCGCTCCACTCCTACGAGCAGTACTTC. Encoded protein: CASSLALALHSYEQYF.

The chain carries TRBV18 and TRBJ1-2; D remains ambiguous. V lost 5 bases, J lost 6 bases, and 16 bases lay in between. CDR1 is KGHSH and CDR2 is LQKENI in the germline V gene. The CDR3 totals 14 residues. The DNA of the CDR3 is TGTGCCAGCTCAACTCAGGTACTAGGCCATGGCTACACCTTC. Translating it yields CASSTQVLGHGYTF.

The genes are TRBV27 and TRBJ1-1; perhaps TRBD1 as D (6 bases). This CDR3 is built from 13 residues. V dropped 7 bases and J dropped 1 base, with 10 bases sitting between them. In germline, CDR1 is MNHEY, CDR2 SMNVEV (reference sequence). The CDR3 coding sequence is TGTGCCAGCAAGTGGACAGCGAACACTGAAGCTTTCTTT. Its protein is CASKWTANTEAFF.

Concerning this clone itself: One end of the junction is discordant with germline, which a read error may explain. The genes are TRBV5-1 and TRBJ2-5; D possibly corresponds to TRBD2 (5 bases). Germline values: CDR1 SGHRS, CDR2 YFSETQ. This CDR3 has 13 amino acids. The CDR3 here is CASSLGDEETQYF. DNA for the CDR3: TGCGCCAGCAGTTTGGGAGATGAAGAGACCCAGTACTTC.

The rearrangement joins TRBV4-3 to TRBJ2-3, with D perhaps TRBD2 (6 bases). The germline V and J ends were trimmed by 1 base and 0 bases, with 11 bases remaining between them. Germline CDR1 reads LGHNA; CDR2 reads YSLEER. CDR3 length: 16 residues. The CDR3: CASSQAVGGSTDTQYF. Here the CDR3 DNA reads TGCGCCAGCAGCCAAGCAGTGGGGGGTAGCACAGATACGCAGTATTTT.

The J gene is TRBJ1-1, the V gene TRBV7-2; D call uncertain. Trimming removed 1 base from V and 8 bases from J, with 5 bases in between. Per germline, CDR1 SGHTA and CDR2 FQGNSA. The CDR3 is 11 residues long. The CDR3 spells CASSLGQEAFF. The CDR3 DNA is TGTGCCAGCAGCTTAGGTCAGGAAGCTTTCTTT.

V gene TRBV6-1 combines with J gene TRBJ1-2; TRBD1 agrees at 9 bases. Germline V gives CDR1 MNHNS, CDR2 SASEGT. There are 13 residues in the CDR3. J lost 10 bases, V lost 6 bases, and 9 bases had no gene match. For the CDR3, the DNA is TGTGCCAGCAGCCCAAGGGACAGGGATGCCTACACCTTC. This codes for CASSPRDRDAYTF.

The J gene is TRBJ2-7, the V gene TRBV6-1; 11 bases agree with TRBD2. CDR3 length: 14 amino acids. Germline V gene sequence: CDR1 MNHNS, CDR2 SASEGT. Germline trimming cut 7 bases from V and 3 bases from J; bases unmatched to any gene: 5. The CDR3 is CASTPSGRLYEQYF. CDR3 DNA: TGTGCCAGCACCCCTAGCGGGAGGCTCTACGAGCAGTACTTC.

The chain recombines TRBV6-5 with TRBJ2-7, with a weak D call TRBD1 (6 bases). The CDR3 has 13 amino acids. Trimming cost V 2 bases and J 5 bases, with 10 bases left between them. Germline V gene lookup returns CDR1 MNHEY and CDR2 SVGAGI. CDR3: CASSYAPGDEQYF. The CDR3 DNA is TGTGCCAGCAGTTACGCCCCAGGGGACGAGCAGTACTTC.

This clone appeared once. The chain has TRBV12-2 and TRBJ1-2. TRBV12-2 represents a pseudogene. CDR3 length: 14 amino acids. The DNA for the CDR3 is TGTGCAAGTCGCTTAAACGGAGAGGGTTATGGCTACACCTTC. Its translation: CASRLNGEGYGYTF.

The chain recombines TRBV5-1 with TRBJ2-5; 9 positions match TRBD2. There are 15 residues in the CDR3. Germline CDR1 SGHRS, CDR2 YFSETQ. The CDR3 DNA reads TGCTCGGGGCGGGAGCGGGGGGACCCAGGAGAGACCCAGTACTTC. It specifies CSGRERGDPGETQYF.

This clone showed up just a few times. The V gene is TRBV14, the J gene TRBJ2-2; D is uncertain. The CDR3 has 13 amino acids. The V gene's germline CDR1 is SGHDN and CDR2 FVKESK. V lost 6 bases and J 1 base, leaving 6 bases between the germline ends. CDR3 in amino acids: CASSWLNTGELFF. The DNA for the CDR3 is TGTGCCAGCAGTTGGCTGAACACCGGGGAGCTGTTTTTT.

The chain joins TRBV4-3 to TRBJ2-3; no clear D. Germline assignment: CDR1 LGHNA and CDR2 YSLEER. This CDR3 is 18 amino acids long. V was clipped by 0 bases and J by 2 bases, with 18 bases between them. The CDR3 protein is CASSQDGVLAELTDTQYF. DNA for the CDR3: TGCGCCAGCAGCCAAGATGGGGTCCTGGCGGAACTCACAGATACGCAGTATTTT.

This chain uses TRBV6-4 with TRBJ2-7; the D is unclear. The V and J ends lost 8 bases and 7 bases respectively, with 21 bases between them. This CDR3 has 14 amino acids. Germline CDR1 is MRHNA and CDR2 is SNTAGT. The DNA of the CDR3 is TGTGCCAGCCTCGGGTGGGTTGGCGTCTGGGAGCAGTACTTC. It encodes CASLGWVGVWEQYF.

The J gene is TRBJ1-2, the V gene TRBV6-1; D is perhaps TRBD1 (6 bases). V was trimmed by 0 bases and J by 0 bases, leaving 8 bases between them. Germline-derived CDR1 and CDR2 are MNHNS and SASEGT. CDR3 length: 15 amino acids. CDR3: CASSEAQGSNYGYTF. The CDR3 nucleotides read TGTGCCAGCAGTGAAGCACAGGGTTCTAACTATGGCTACACCTTC.

The V call is TRBV7-9, the J call TRBJ2-7; D is perhaps TRBD2 (6 bases). V gave up 4 bases and J gave up 0 bases, with 10 bases separating them. Germline V gene sequence: CDR1 SEHNR, CDR2 FQNEAQ (reference sequence). The CDR3 is 14 amino acids. The CDR3 DNA follows: TGTGCCAGCAGCTGGAATAGCGGCTCCTACGAGCAGTACTTC. Translated, it gives CASSWNSGSYEQYF. Full variable domain (remainder filled in from reference TRBV7-9 and TRBJ2-7): DTGVSQNPRHKITKRGQNVTFRCDPISEHNRLYWYRQTLGQGPEFLTYFQNEAQLEKSRLLSDRFSAERPKGSFSTLEIQRTEQGDSAMYLCASSWNSGSYEQYFGPGTRLTVT.